This T cell receptor (beta chain) is from a study of T cell responses to AZD1222 COVID-19 vaccine. V lost 6 bases and J lost 0, with 12 bases in between. The germline CDR1 and CDR2 sequences are SNHLY and FYNNEI. The CDR3 covers 15 residues. This table comes from immunoSEQ multiplex PCR, and its TCRdb copy is limited to in-frame clones, with some not included. The top ten clones hold 4.5% to 6% of a sample with nearly 90,000 clones, around 90% of them seen once. The sample holds a few counts of this clone. The TCR comes from an adult in good health. The input for sequencing was peripheral blood, taken on day 0 of AZD1222 vaccination. The chain couples TRBV2 to TRBJ1-3; D not resolved. CDR3 in amino acids: CASRNGASSGNTIYF. CDR3 coding DNA: TGTGCCAGCAGGAACGGCGCAAGCTCTGGAAACACCATATATTTT.